These 9 T cell receptor beta chains share one sample of origin, sequenced in a study of shared clonotypes between healthy human individuals. Sequenced by immunoSEQ multiplex PCR; TCRdb stores in-frame clones only, minus some. The table lists about 2.4 million clones, 90% to 95% of them singletons. Material for sequencing was naive CD4+ T cells from PBMCs. Stated subset: CD45RA+ positively selected. These TCRs come from a young man in good health. Some clones in this sample may be carry-over from other donors' samples.

The chain has TRBV13 and TRBJ2-5, with TRBD2 matching over 10 bases. Germline CDR1 is PRHDT and CDR2 is FYEKMQ (reference sequence). CDR3 length: 15 residues. V trimming: 4 bases; J trimming: 5 bases; junction bases outside the gene matches: 7. DNA of the CDR3: TGTGCCAGCAGCTCCTCTAGCGGGAGCTGGGAGACCCAGTACTTC. This translates into CASSSSSGSWETQYF. Together with reference TRBV13 and TRBJ2-5, the CDR3 gives the full variable domain: AAGVIQSPRHLIKEKRETATLKCYPIPRHDTVYWYQQGPGQDPQFLISFYEKMQSDKGSIPDRFSAQQFSDYHSELNMSSLELGDSALYFCASSSSSGSWETQYFGPGTRLLVL.

The chain is built from TRBV27 and TRBJ2-7; perhaps D is TRBD1 or TRBD2 (8 bases each). Trimming cost V 7 bases and J 2 bases, with 36 bases left between them. Germline V gene lookup returns CDR1 MNHEY and CDR2 SMNVEV (reference sequence). The CDR3 contains 21 residues. DNA of the CDR3: TGTGCCAGCAAAACTGGGAGGACAGGGCTGACTTCCAGCGGGGGTACCTACGAGCAGTACTTC. As protein: CASKTGRTGLTSSGGTYEQYF.

Note on this clone: The same CDR3 also results from other DNA sequences found in this sample. The chain uses TRBV18 and TRBJ1-1; D unclear. V gave up 0 bases and J gave up 4 bases, with 9 bases separating them. CDR3 length: 14 amino acids. CDR1 and CDR2 (germline): KGHSH, LQKENI. The CDR3 protein is CASSPPPGSTEAFF. CDR3 nucleotides: TGTGCCAGCTCACCACCCCCGGGTTCCACTGAAGCTTTCTTT.

V usage is TRBV14 and J usage is TRBJ2-7; 8 positions agree with TRBD1. CDR3 length: 15 residues. The V gene's germline CDR1 is SGHDN and CDR2 FVKESK. J lost 5 bases, V lost 4 bases, and 10 bases had no gene match. The CDR3 DNA is TGTGCCAGCAGCCGAGGTCGGTCAGGGGGCAACGAGCAGTACTTC. Its protein is CASSRGRSGGNEQYF.

The chain is built from TRBV30 and TRBJ1-1, with no clear D. Germline CDR1 reads GTSNPN; CDR2 reads SVGIG (reference sequence). This CDR3 is built from 11 residues. The CDR3 region has the DNA TGTGCTACCAATCGGCCTGGTGGGGCTTTCTTT. Translating gives CATNRPGGAFF.

In DNA, the CDR3 is TGTGCCAGCAGCGACGCAGGCAGGACATCCCAAGAGACCCAGTACTTC. It specifies CASSDAGRTSQETQYF. The chain links TRBV2 to TRBJ2-5; perhaps TRBD1 as D (5 bases). The CDR3 has 16 amino acids. CDR1 is SNHLY, CDR2 FYNNEI, per germline. V shed 6 bases and J shed 1 base, with 18 bases lying between them.

The chain uses TRBV28 and TRBJ1-2; TRBD1 agrees at 12 bases. V was clipped by 8 bases and J by 8 bases; unmatched bases: 15. The CDR3 is 16 residues long. Germline lookup yields CDR1 MDHEN and CDR2 SYDVKM. In DNA, the CDR3 is TGTGCCAGCGTGAGCCCGGGACAGGGGGCCGGTTGGGGCTACACCTTC. This sequence encodes CASVSPGQGAGWGYTF.

The rearrangement links TRBV6-5 to TRBJ2-3; TRBD2 agrees at 7 bases. CDR1 and CDR2 (germline): MNHEY, SVGAGI. The CDR3 totals 12 residues. Losses at the gene ends were 8 bases for V and 6 bases for J; bases not matched to a gene: 5. The CDR3 protein is CASRAGEDTQYF. Here the CDR3 DNA reads TGTGCCAGCCGGGCGGGAGAGGATACGCAGTATTTT.

This clone came up once. The CDR3 reads CASSLAGLTLVGNEQYF. The CDR3 coding sequence is TGCGCCAGCAGCTTGGCAGGATTAACTTTAGTCGGGAACGAGCAGTACTTC. The rearrangement links TRBV5-1 to TRBJ2-7, with D maybe TRBD2 (5 bases). From germline, CDR1 is SGHRS and CDR2 YFSETQ. The length of the CDR3 is 17 residues. V was cut by 0 bases and J by 5 bases, with 21 bases left in between.